These 21 T cell receptor beta chains originate from one sample sequenced in a study of blood T cell repertoires in COVID-19. Data came from immunoSEQ multiplex PCR; TCRdb stores just in-frame clones and leaves some out. This sample has approximately 98,000 clones, with about 85% found just once. The source material was peripheral blood. Every receptor here comes from a woman at least 80 years old with acute or convalescent COVID-19.

The rearrangement links TRBV5-4 to TRBJ2-2, with 9 bases fitting TRBD1. The ends lost 4 bases at V and 6 bases at J; junction bases unmatched: 4. This CDR3 contains 14 residues. In germline, CDR1 is SGHNT, CDR2 YYREEE (reference sequence). The CDR3 reads CASSPGQGPGELFF. The CDR3 region has the DNA TGTGCCAGCAGCCCCGGACAGGGGCCCGGGGAGCTGTTTTTT.

This chain connects TRBV6-2 or TRBV6-3 to TRBJ1-2; 7 bases are a match to TRBD1. The ends lost 5 bases at V and 8 bases at J; junction bases unmatched: 8. Germline lookup yields CDR1 MNHEY and CDR2 SVGEGT. The CDR3 spans 13 residues. The CDR3 region is CASSQSDRDGYTF. The DNA for the CDR3 is TGTGCCAGCAGTCAATCCGACAGGGACGGCTACACCTTC.

This chain connects TRBV7-2 to TRBJ1-5; D may be TRBD1 (6 bases). This CDR3 has 16 residues. The germline V gene encodes CDR1 SGHTA and CDR2 FQGNSA. V shed 2 bases and J shed 7 bases, with 18 bases lying between them. The DNA for the CDR3 is TGTGCCAGCAGCTTATCCGGGGGGCGCGGAGCCCAGCCCCAGCATTTT. It specifies CASSLSGGRGAQPQHF.

A single count supports this clone. The rearrangement joins TRBV4-1 to TRBJ1-5; 8 nucleotides agree with TRBD1. J was trimmed by 3 bases and V by 0 bases; bases with no gene match: 7. CDR3 length equals 17 residues. Germline V CDR1 and CDR2: MGHRA, YSYEKL. DNA of the CDR3: TGCGCCAGCAGCCAAGACCAGGGGGCTCTGTCCAATCAGCCCCAGCATTTT. This codes for CASSQDQGALSNQPQHF.

Written as DNA, the CDR3 is TGCGCCAGCAGCGGACAGGGGAGTTACAATGAGCAGTTCTTC. Protein sequence: CASSGQGSYNEQFF. V and J are TRBV5-1 and TRBJ2-1, with 9 bases that match TRBD1. The CDR3 sequence is 14 residues long. CDR1 and CDR2 from the germline V gene are SGHRS and YFSETQ. V lost 4 bases, J lost 4 bases, and 3 bases stayed unmatched.

This clone was counted between two and nine times. CDR3 sequence (DNA): TGTGCCACCAGCAGAGATCGGGGGGCCGGCACAGATACGCAGTATTTT. Translating it yields CATSRDRGAGTDTQYF. The gene calls are TRBV15 and TRBJ2-3; D may be TRBD2 (7 bases). V was pared by 0 bases and J by 1 base, with 11 bases between. This CDR3 has 16 residues. Germline lookup yields CDR1 LNHNV and CDR2 YYDKDF (reference sequence).

This rearrangement joins TRBV19 to TRBJ2-6; D is unclear. This CDR3 has 15 amino acids. Trimming took off 3 bases at V and 2 bases at J, with 8 bases between the two ends. Germline V lookup: CDR1 LNHDA, CDR2 SQIVND (reference sequence). CDR3 protein: CASSIGLTGANVLTF. In nucleotides, the CDR3 is TGTGCCAGTAGTATCGGGTTGACTGGGGCCAACGTCCTGACTTTC.

The chain uses TRBV7-2 and TRBJ1-4; D unresolved. Per germline, CDR1 SGHTA and CDR2 FQGNSA. This CDR3 has 12 amino acids. Trimming took 6 bases from V and 6 from J, leaving 8 bases between them. CDR3 DNA sequence: TGTGCCAGCAGTCTACCCTATGAAAAACTGTTTTTT. This codes for CASSLPYEKLFF.

This clone is a singleton in its sample. V and J are TRBV6-2 or TRBV6-3 and TRBJ1-1, with a weak D call TRBD1 (6 bases). With 6 bases removed from V and 1 base from J, the gap between germline ends came to 21 bases. This CDR3 region has 17 residues. The germline V gene encodes CDR1 MNHEY and CDR2 SVGEGT. The CDR3 spells CASSHPRQALKNTEAFF. The DNA for the CDR3 is TGTGCCAGCAGCCACCCCCGACAGGCTCTGAAGAACACTGAAGCTTTCTTT.

The chain has TRBV5-4 and TRBJ2-3; 9 bases line up with TRBD2. Germline V gene lookup returns CDR1 SGHNT and CDR2 YYREEE (reference sequence). V trimming: 3 bases; J trimming: 1 base; junction bases outside the gene matches: 15. The CDR3 totals 19 residues. CDR3: CASSSLVGGGGAGTDTQYF. The DNA of the CDR3 is TGTGCCAGCAGCTCTCTAGTGGGTGGCGGGGGGGCTGGCACAGATACGCAGTATTTT.

The chain combines TRBV9 with TRBJ2-5; TRBD2 matches 10 bases. This CDR3 contains 19 residues. CDR1 is SGDLS and CDR2 is YYNGEE in the germline V gene. V trimming: 4 bases; J trimming: 5 bases; junction bases outside the gene matches: 20. The CDR3 DNA is TGTGCCAGCAGCCCCAGGGGATCCCTAGCGGGGGCTATTAGGGAGACCCAGTACTTC. This translates into CASSPRGSLAGAIRETQYF.

The rearrangement joins TRBV5-8 to TRBJ1-2; 7 positions match TRBD1. CDR1 and CDR2 (germline): SGHTS, YDEGEE. The CDR3 covers 15 residues. The trim removed 5 bases at V and 5 bases at J, leaving 12 bases unmatched. CDR3 sequence: CASRPNRGPSYGYTF. The CDR3 DNA reads TGTGCCAGCAGACCTAACAGGGGACCATCATATGGCTACACCTTC.

V and J are TRBV24-1 and TRBJ1-6; 8 bases map to TRBD1. Unmatched junction bases numbered 12, after V lost 6 bases and J lost 0 bases. The CDR3 contains 19 residues. CDR1 and CDR2 (germline): KGHDR, SFDVKD. CDR3: CATSTGQGRLSSYNSPLHF. DNA for the CDR3: TGTGCCACCAGTACAGGACAGGGTAGGCTTTCCTCCTATAATTCACCCCTCCACTTT.

The chain couples TRBV30 to TRBJ2-1; a weak D match, TRBD1 (6 bases). Germline V gives CDR1 GTSNPN, CDR2 SVGIG (reference sequence). This CDR3 is 13 amino acids long. V was cut by 4 bases and J by 5 bases, with 12 bases left in between. This CDR3 is CAWTSGTHNEQFF. The CDR3, as DNA: TGTGCCTGGACTTCCGGGACACACAATGAGCAGTTCTTC.

The chain carries TRBV10-3 and TRBJ1-1; 8 bases are shared with TRBD1. Trimming cost V 4 bases and J 1 base; bases outside gene matches: 8. Germline V CDR1 and CDR2: ENHRY, SYGVKD. CDR3 length: 16 amino acids. The CDR3 reads CAISGSGGGWNTEAFF. CDR3 nucleotide sequence: TGTGCCATCAGTGGATCAGGGGGCGGTTGGAACACTGAAGCTTTCTTT.

The chain carries TRBV4-3 and TRBJ2-3; maybe TRBD2 (5 bases). CDR3 length equals 14 residues. Germline CDR1 LGHNA, CDR2 YSLEER. V gave up 1 base and J gave up 3 bases, with 8 bases separating them. The CDR3 coding sequence is TGCGCCAGCAGCCAAGGGAGGCGGACAGATACGCAGTATTTT. Amino acids: CASSQGRRTDTQYF.

This chain uses TRBV7-6 with TRBJ2-1; D is undetermined. With 5 bases removed from V and 3 bases from J, the gap between germline ends came to 8 bases. This CDR3 spans 13 amino acids. Germline V gene lookup returns CDR1 SGHVS and CDR2 FNYEAQ. The CDR3 DNA reads TGTGCCAGCAGCAGCCGGGTCTACAATGAGCAGTTCTTC. Amino acids: CASSSRVYNEQFF.

The V and J genes are TRBV5-6 and TRBJ1-2; D is possibly TRBD1 (5 bases). V was pared by 6 bases and J by 7 bases, with 19 bases between. There are 14 residues in the CDR3. CDR1 is SGHDT, CDR2 YYEEEE, per germline. The CDR3 here is CASIMAVQGAGYTF. The DNA for the CDR3 is TGTGCCAGCATCATGGCGGTCCAGGGTGCTGGCTACACCTTC.

This rearrangement joins TRBV6-2 or TRBV6-3 to TRBJ1-5, with D tentatively TRBD1 (6 bases). Trimming pared 6 bases from V and 1 base from J, leaving 16 bases between. The CDR3 sequence is 16 residues long. The germline gives CDR1 MNHEY, CDR2 SVGEGT. This CDR3 reads CASSPRGGGSNQPQHF. The CDR3 DNA follows: TGTGCCAGCAGCCCGAGGGGAGGGGGGAGCAATCAGCCCCAGCATTTT.

This clone was observed a few times. This rearrangement joins TRBV4-1 to TRBJ1-3; 8 nucleotides match TRBD1. The germline V gene has CDR1 MGHRA and CDR2 YSYEKL. The CDR3 extends over 18 amino acids. V lost 3 bases to trimming and J lost 0 bases; unmatched junction nucleotides: 10. In nucleotides, the CDR3 is TGCGCCAGCAGCCAGGGGACAGGTCCTATTCACTCTGGAAACACCATATATTTT. Amino acids: CASSQGTGPIHSGNTIYF.

The rearrangement links TRBV18 to TRBJ1-6; tentative D call: TRBD1 (5 bases). The CDR3 totals 13 residues. Germline-derived CDR1 and CDR2 are KGHSH and LQKENI. V was clipped by 4 bases and J by 7 bases, with 8 bases between them. The CDR3 loop is CASSLQGNSPLHF. The CDR3 region has the DNA TGTGCCAGCTCACTTCAGGGAAATTCACCCCTCCACTTT.